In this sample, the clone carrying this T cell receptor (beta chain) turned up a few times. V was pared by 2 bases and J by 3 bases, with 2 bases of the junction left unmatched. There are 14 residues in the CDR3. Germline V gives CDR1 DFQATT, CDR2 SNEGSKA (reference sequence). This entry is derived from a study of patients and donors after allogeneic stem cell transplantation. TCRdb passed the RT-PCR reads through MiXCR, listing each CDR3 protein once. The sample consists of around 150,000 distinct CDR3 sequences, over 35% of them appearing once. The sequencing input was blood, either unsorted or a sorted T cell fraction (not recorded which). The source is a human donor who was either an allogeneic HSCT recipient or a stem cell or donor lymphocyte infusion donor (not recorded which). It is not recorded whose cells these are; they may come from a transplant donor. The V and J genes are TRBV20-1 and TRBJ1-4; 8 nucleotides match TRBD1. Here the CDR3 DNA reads TGCAGTGCTAGACAGGGGGCATCTAATGAAAAACTGTTTTTT. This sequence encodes CSARQGASNEKLFF.